These T cell receptor beta chains were read from a single sample in a study of T cells after yellow fever vaccination. TCRdb ran MiXCR on the 5' RACE reads and lists one entry per CDR3 protein. The data contain some 73,000 distinct CDR3 sequences, just under 8% of them singletons. The sequencing here drew on CD8+ T cells sorted from PBMCs, taken on the day of the yellow fever booster vaccination. The receptors derive from a man under 40 who received the YFV17D yellow fever vaccine. Both conserved end residues are part of each CDR3. D genes are given only for firm matches. The size field is filled for only some rows; it gives once, few, many or a size class.

size	V	J	D	CDR3	DNA
-	TRBV6-1	TRBJ2-5	TRBD1	CATNPQGYQETQYF	TGTGCCACCAACCCACAGGGGTACCAAGAGACCCAGTACTTC
-	TRBV6-1	TRBJ2-7	TRBD2	CASQTGLAGGYEQYF	TGTGCCAGCCAAACAGGACTAGCGGGAGGATACGAGCAGTACTTC
few	TRBV19	TRBJ1-5	TRBD1	CASRGQGDYQPQHF	TGTGCCAGTAGGGGACAGGGAGATTATCAGCCCCAGCATTTT
few	TRBV7-9	TRBJ2-5	-	CASSAKTRFQETQYF	TGTGCCAGCAGCGCCAAGACTAGATTCCAAGAGACCCAGTACTTC
-	TRBV29-1	TRBJ1-6	-	CHEQQGPHSPLHF	TGCCATGAACAACAGGGTCCCCATTCACCCCTCCACTTT
many	TRBV7-2	TRBJ2-1	-	CASSLALRNEQFF	TGTGCCAGCAGCTTAGCGCTTAGAAATGAGCAGTTCTTC
few	TRBV12-5	TRBJ2-1	TRBD2	CASGPDLAGNVNEQFF	TGTGCTAGTGGGCCTGACTTAGCGGGAAACGTAAATGAGCAGTTCTTC
many	TRBV11-2	TRBJ2-2	TRBD2	CASRRLAGGDTGELFF	TGTGCCAGCAGAAGACTAGCGGGAGGAGACACCGGGGAGCTGTTTTTT
few	TRBV29-1	TRBJ2-5	TRBD1	CSVATGEETQYF	TGCAGCGTTGCTACAGGGGAAGAGACCCAGTACTTC
-	TRBV18	TRBJ2-2	-	CASSHPVAGELFF	TGTGCCAGCTCACACCCGGTGGCCGGGGAGCTGTTTTTT
-	TRBV4-3	TRBJ2-5	TRBD2	CVSSQEFTPGGETQYF	TGCGTCAGCAGCCAAGAATTCACGCCGGGGGGAGAGACCCAGTACTTC
few	TRBV12-3/TRBV12-4	TRBJ2-1	-	CASSILQGKDDNEQFF	TGTGCCAGCAGTATACTCCAGGGGAAAGATGACAATGAGCAGTTCTTC
-	TRBV29-1	TRBJ2-3	-	CSVSAGSHTDTQYF	TGCAGCGTTTCCGCCGGGTCCCACACAGATACGCAGTATTTT